One sample yielded the 10 T cell receptor beta chains listed below, sequenced in a study of T-cell reconstitution after alpha-beta-depleted transplantation in children. Preparation of the TCRbeta library used unique molecular identifiers. TCRdb independently ran MiXCR on the PCR reads; one entry per CDR3 protein. The sample records about 640,000 distinct CDR3 sequences, about an eighth being singletons. The sequences come from PBMCs, mostly from graft donor cells, collected 360 days after TCRalphabeta/CD19-depleted stem cell transplant. The source is a male patient younger than 18 who had a stem cell transplant for acute myeloid leukemia, so the T cells may come from the graft donor.

The chain recombines TRBV5-1 with TRBJ1-1; possibly TRBD1 for D (6 bases). Trimming removed 4 bases at V and 3 bases at J, with 16 bases between. Germline V lookup: CDR1 SGHRS, CDR2 YFSETQ. CDR3 size: 15 residues. The CDR3 bases are TGCGCCAGCAGCCGCAGGGGCGAGAGGTACACTGAAGCTTTCTTT. It is translated as CASSRRGERYTEAFF.

In its sample, this clonotype was seen a few times. This chain uses TRBV28 with TRBJ2-6; D possibly corresponds to TRBD2 (6 bases). Looked up from germline, CDR1 is MDHEN and CDR2 is SYDVKM. The V and J ends lost 4 bases and 0 bases respectively, with 13 bases between them. This CDR3 contains 17 residues. CDR3 loop: CASSSGSGYSGANVLTF. The CDR3 region has the DNA TGTGCCAGCAGTTCGGGTAGCGGCTACTCTGGGGCCAACGTCCTGACTTTC.

This clonotype has at least ten counts. V usage is TRBV15 and J usage is TRBJ2-3, with D uncertain. The CDR3 contains 13 residues. V lost 0 bases, J lost 3 bases, and 4 bases lay in between. The germline gives CDR1 LNHNV, CDR2 YYDKDF (reference sequence). The CDR3 DNA is TGTGCCACCAGCAGAGATTGGACAGATACGCAGTATTTT. Its protein is CATSRDWTDTQYF.

This clonotype turned up a few times. The chain couples TRBV7-9 to TRBJ2-3; TRBD2 matches 12 bases. The V segment lost 3 bases and the J segment 2 bases; nucleotides outside the gene matches: 3. Germline loops: CDR1 SEHNR, CDR2 FQNEAQ (reference sequence). The CDR3 contains 16 residues. CDR3 amino acids: CASSFGLAGHTDTQYF. The CDR3 nucleotides are TGTGCCAGCAGCTTTGGACTAGCGGGACACACAGATACGCAGTATTTT. The variable domain in full, with the rest retrieved from reference TRBV7-9 and TRBJ2-3, is DTGVSQNPRHKITKRGQNVTFRCDPISEHNRLYWYRQTLGQGPEFLTYFQNEAQLEKSRLLSDRFSAERPKGSFSTLEIQRTEQGDSAMYLCASSFGLAGHTDTQYFGPGTRLTVL.

This clonotype was observed a handful of times. Germline and junction disagree at one end, which may indicate a read error. The genes are TRBV14 and TRBJ2-7; D possibly corresponds to TRBD2 (6 bases). This CDR3 has 14 residues. Germline assignment: CDR1 SGHDN and CDR2 FVKESK. CDR3 bases: TGTGCCAGCAGTCAAGTCCGGGAGATCTACGAGCAGTACTTC. This sequence encodes CASSQVREIYEQYF.

The chain links TRBV5-1 to TRBJ2-7; TRBD1 might be the D (6 bases). Trimming pared 4 bases from V and 9 bases from J, leaving 11 bases between. Germline-derived CDR1 and CDR2 are SGHRS and YFSETQ. The CDR3 consists of 11 residues. In nucleotides, the CDR3 is TGCGCCAGCAGCGTGGGACAATTGCAGTACTTC. Translating it yields CASSVGQLQYF.

This clonotype appeared many times. This chain joins TRBV20-1 and TRBJ2-7, with TRBD1 matching over 11 bases. The CDR3 length is 14 residues. CDR1 DFQATT and CDR2 SNEGSKA come from the germline V gene (reference sequence). The ends lost 5 bases at V and 3 bases at J; junction bases unmatched: 6. In DNA, the CDR3 is TGCAGTGCTTGGGACAGGGGGAATCTCTACGAGCAGTACTTC. It specifies CSAWDRGNLYEQYF.

This clonotype was seen repeatedly, ten times or more. The chain has TRBV19 and TRBJ1-5, with D possibly TRBD1 on 6 matching bases. V was shortened by 9 bases and J by 5 bases, with 14 bases between the two germline ends. The length of the CDR3 is 13 residues. Germline V lookup: CDR1 LNHDA, CDR2 SQIVND (reference sequence). The CDR3 here is CASTRGADQPQHF. Here the CDR3 DNA reads TGTGCCAGCACAAGGGGGGCTGATCAGCCCCAGCATTTT.

The rearrangement joins TRBV20-1 to TRBJ2-7, with TRBD2 matching 7 bases. CDR1 is DFQATT, CDR2 SNEGSKA, per germline (reference sequence). The CDR3 runs to 11 residues. V dropped 6 bases and J dropped 3; count of bases not matched to a gene: 2. The CDR3 loop reads CSARDYYEQYF. CDR3 DNA: TGCAGTGCGCGGGACTACTACGAGCAGTACTTC.

This clonotype occurred many times. The gene calls are TRBV15 and TRBJ2-2, with no clear D. V lost 9 bases and J lost 1, with 12 bases in between. The germline CDR1 and CDR2 sequences are LNHNV and YYDKDF (reference sequence). This CDR3 comprises 14 residues. CDR3 coding DNA: TGTGCCACACCCGGCCGAGGGAACACCGGGGAGCTGTTTTTT. This translates into CATPGRGNTGELFF. The full variable domain, its missing parts supplied by reference TRBV15 and TRBJ2-2, is DAMVIQNPRYQVTQFGKPVTLSCSQTLNHNVMYWYQQKSSQAPKLLFHYYDKDFNNEADTPDNFQSRRPNTSFCFLDIRSPGLGDTAMYLCATPGRGNTGELFFGEGSRLTVL.